The source of this TCR beta chain is a study of T cell responses to AZD1222 COVID-19 vaccine. This CDR3 has 14 residues. J lost 1 base, V lost 4 bases, and 2 bases had no gene match. The germline V gene encodes CDR1 SGHRS and CDR2 YFSETQ. Sequenced by immunoSEQ multiplex PCR; TCRdb stores in-frame clones only, minus some. This repertoire shows fewer than 110,000 clones, roughly nine tenths found once; its top ten account for approximately 17%. The sequences come from peripheral blood, collected on day 0 of AZD1222 vaccination. The origin of this receptor is an adult in good health. The chain links TRBV5-1 to TRBJ1-1, with TRBD1 matching 9 bases. CDR3 DNA: TGCGCCAGCAGCCTGACAGGGGGGAACACTGAAGCTTTCTTT. Encoded protein: CASSLTGGNTEAFF.